This T cell receptor (beta chain) appears in the sequencing data of a study of T cell responses to AZD1222 COVID-19 vaccine. Study-wide results and caveats: Seropositive status at baseline applied to only six AZD1222 recipients. Donor demographics were predominantly white British with a female majority; clonal diversity may be underestimated.

A remark on this clone: Antigen: not known.

Repertoires were generated with immunoSEQ multiplex PCR, while TCRdb's copy carries only in-frame clones and drops some. This table holds 55,000 to 65,000 clones, around three quarters found once. Germline V gives CDR1 MNHEY, CDR2 SVGAGI. The V end lost 4 bases, the J end lost 5 bases, and 15 bases lay between the germline ends. The CDR3 extends over 16 amino acids. This clonotype originated in an adult who received the AZD1222 COVID-19 vaccine. The V gene is TRBV6-5, the J gene TRBJ1-6; a weak D match, TRBD1 (5 bases). The material sequenced was peripheral blood, taken 28 days after the second AZD1222 dose. CDR3 amino acids: CASSSQGRGNNSPLHF. The CDR3 bases are TGTGCCAGCAGTTCTCAAGGGCGGGGGAATAATTCACCCCTCCACTTT.